These T cell receptor beta chains were read from a single sample in a study of cytomegalovirus exposure and HLA in healthy donors. Measured with immunoSEQ multiplex PCR; TCRdb has only the in-frame clones, and not every one. The sample has some 120,000 clones; around 78% are singletons. Sequenced input: PBMCs. All receptors come from a man in his sixties in good health and CMV-seropositive. CDR3s include the opening cysteine and the closing phenylalanine or tryptophan. The order of the fields is D gene, J gene, V gene, clone size, CDR3 protein, CDR3 DNA. The D gene is left open where the match is weak. Not every row has a clone size; where given, it reads once, few, many or a size class.

d_gene: TRBD1; j_gene: TRBJ1-5; v_gene: TRBV29-1; abundance: NA; CDR3aa: CSVGDRAQPQHF; CDR3nt: TGCAGCGTAGGGGACAGGGCTCAGCCCCAGCATTTT
d_gene: TRBD2; j_gene: TRBJ2-1; v_gene: TRBV6-5; abundance: NA; CDR3aa: CASSYGGGRAYNEQFF; CDR3nt: TGTGCCAGCAGTTACGGCGGGGGGCGAGCCTACAATGAGCAGTTCTTC
d_gene: NA; j_gene: TRBJ1-4; v_gene: TRBV28; abundance: NA; CDR3aa: CASSSRTLGWLEKLFF; CDR3nt: TGTGCCAGCAGCTCAAGGACACTGGGCTGGCTTGAAAAACTGTTTTTT
d_gene: TRBD1; j_gene: TRBJ2-3; v_gene: TRBV27; abundance: NA; CDR3aa: CASRRDRERDTQYF; CDR3nt: TGTGCCAGCAGGAGGGACAGGGAGAGAGATACGCAGTATTTT
d_gene: TRBD1; j_gene: TRBJ2-7; v_gene: TRBV9; abundance: once; CDR3aa: CASSAERKTGNEQYF; CDR3nt: TGTGCCAGCAGCGCAGAACGGAAGACAGGGAACGAGCAGTACTTC
d_gene: NA; j_gene: TRBJ2-7; v_gene: TRBV29-1; abundance: NA; CDR3aa: CSVGGEPYEQYF; CDR3nt: TGCAGCGTTGGAGGAGAACCCTACGAGCAGTACTTC
d_gene: NA; j_gene: TRBJ2-1; v_gene: TRBV5-6; abundance: NA; CDR3aa: CASSLAGNEQFF; CDR3nt: TGTGCCAGCAGCTTAGCGGGTAATGAGCAGTTCTTC
d_gene: NA; j_gene: TRBJ1-4; v_gene: TRBV28; abundance: NA; CDR3aa: CASSSLLTNEKLFF; CDR3nt: TGTGCCAGCAGTTCTCTTCTAACTAATGAAAAACTGTTTTTT
d_gene: TRBD2; j_gene: TRBJ2-3; v_gene: TRBV28; abundance: NA; CDR3aa: CASSPPPPGLAGTDTQYF; CDR3nt: TGTGCCAGCAGTCCGCCTCCTCCGGGACTAGCGGGCACAGATACGCAGTATTTT
d_gene: NA; j_gene: TRBJ1-5; v_gene: TRBV15; abundance: NA; CDR3aa: CATSRDLRRNQPQHF; CDR3nt: TGTGCCACCAGCAGAGATTTGAGGCGGAATCAGCCCCAGCATTTT
d_gene: TRBD2; j_gene: TRBJ2-1; v_gene: TRBV7-2; abundance: NA; CDR3aa: CASSLVASGVLEQFF; CDR3nt: TGTGCCAGCAGCTTAGTGGCTAGCGGGGTTCTCGAGCAGTTCTTC
d_gene: NA; j_gene: TRBJ1-5; v_gene: TRBV5-4; abundance: NA; CDR3aa: CASSFAGAQDQPQHF; CDR3nt: TGTGCCAGCAGCTTCGCGGGGGCGCAGGATCAGCCCCAGCATTTT
d_gene: NA; j_gene: TRBJ2-5; v_gene: TRBV12-5; abundance: NA; CDR3aa: CASGPNGFQETQYF; CDR3nt: TGTGCTAGTGGCCCTAATGGTTTCCAAGAGACCCAGTACTTC
d_gene: TRBD2; j_gene: TRBJ2-5; v_gene: TRBV6-1; abundance: once; CDR3aa: CASSEEAGGLETQYF; CDR3nt: TGTGCCAGCAGTGAAGAAGCGGGGGGGTTGGAGACCCAGTACTTC
d_gene: TRBD1; j_gene: TRBJ2-7; v_gene: TRBV4-1; abundance: NA; CDR3aa: CASSQELRGQGSYEQYF; CDR3nt: TGCGCCAGCAGCCAAGAGTTACGGGGACAGGGGTCCTACGAGCAGTACTTC
d_gene: NA; j_gene: TRBJ1-4; v_gene: TRBV18; abundance: NA; CDR3aa: CASSPDRSTNEKLFF; CDR3nt: TGTGCCAGCTCCCCCGACAGATCAACTAATGAAAAACTGTTTTTT
d_gene: NA; j_gene: TRBJ1-4; v_gene: TRBV30; abundance: NA; CDR3aa: CAWRAPGSGEKLFF; CDR3nt: TGTGCCTGGAGGGCCCCAGGGTCCGGAGAAAAACTGTTTTTT
d_gene: TRBD1; j_gene: TRBJ2-5; v_gene: TRBV7-3; abundance: few; CDR3aa: CASSRNGGQVQETQYF; CDR3nt: TGTGCCAGCAGCCGAAATGGTGGACAGGTCCAAGAGACCCAGTACTTC
d_gene: TRBD2; j_gene: TRBJ2-2; v_gene: TRBV2; abundance: NA; CDR3aa: CASSVLSLAGSGELFF; CDR3nt: TGTGCCAGCAGTGTATTGAGTCTAGCGGGATCCGGGGAGCTGTTTTTT
d_gene: TRBD2; j_gene: TRBJ2-3; v_gene: TRBV11-3; abundance: NA; CDR3aa: CASSSTGGSADTQYF; CDR3nt: TGTGCCAGCAGCTCCACGGGGGGATCGGCAGATACGCAGTATTTT
d_gene: NA; j_gene: TRBJ1-2; v_gene: TRBV9; abundance: NA; CDR3aa: CASSVRDTYNYGYTF; CDR3nt: TGTGCCAGCAGCGTCCGGGACACATATAACTATGGCTACACCTTC
d_gene: TRBD1; j_gene: TRBJ1-6; v_gene: TRBV7-7; abundance: NA; CDR3aa: CASGETGDSPLHF; CDR3nt: TGTGCTAGCGGAGAGACAGGGGACTCACCCCTCCACTTT
d_gene: NA; j_gene: TRBJ1-6; v_gene: TRBV10-3; abundance: few; CDR3aa: CAITEQGNSPLHF; CDR3nt: TGTGCCATCACAGAACAGGGAAATTCACCCCTCCACTTT
d_gene: TRBD1; j_gene: TRBJ1-2; v_gene: TRBV6-5; abundance: NA; CDR3aa: CASGKTGGPYGYTF; CDR3nt: TGTGCCAGCGGGAAGACAGGGGGACCCTATGGCTACACCTTC
d_gene: NA; j_gene: TRBJ1-1; v_gene: TRBV2; abundance: NA; CDR3aa: CASSYITFGAFF; CDR3nt: TGTGCCAGCAGTTATATTACATTCGGGGCTTTCTTT
d_gene: NA; j_gene: TRBJ1-5; v_gene: TRBV7-9; abundance: NA; CDR3aa: CSSSPPLGAQHF; CDR3nt: TGTTCCAGCAGCCCACCCTTGGGAGCCCAGCATTTT